Shown below are 17 T cell receptor beta chains from a single sample sequenced in a study of blood T cell repertoires in COVID-19. Some clones are missing from TCRdb's copy, which holds only in-frame ones; the method was immunoSEQ multiplex PCR. This table holds about 81,000 clones, 91% found once. Material for sequencing was peripheral blood. Receptors were obtained from a woman in her fifties or sixties in a cohort sampled during active COVID-19.

The chain employs TRBV2 and TRBJ1-3; the D gene is possibly TRBD1 (6 bases). Per the germline V gene, CDR1 is SNHLY and CDR2 is FYNNEI. V dropped 5 bases and J dropped 2 bases, with 10 bases sitting between them. CDR3 length equals 14 residues. The CDR3 loop is CASSPDRAGNTIYF. DNA for the CDR3: TGTGCCAGCAGTCCGGACAGAGCTGGAAACACCATATATTTT.

The chain links TRBV12-3 or TRBV12-4 to TRBJ2-7, with TRBD1 matching 8 bases. This CDR3 has 12 amino acids. V gave up 7 bases and J gave up 2 bases; unmatched junction bases: 1. CDR3 loop: CASKDRAYEQYF. CDR3 nucleotide sequence: TGTGCCAGCAAGGACAGGGCCTACGAGCAGTACTTC.

The chain recombines TRBV6-4 with TRBJ1-1; TRBD1 is a possible D gene (5 bases). Germline V gives CDR1 MRHNA, CDR2 SNTAGT. V lost 6 bases and J 3 bases, leaving 11 bases between the germline ends. This CDR3 is 13 amino acids long. The CDR3 is CASSHRGDTEAFF. The CDR3, as DNA: TGTGCCAGCAGCCATCGGGGGGACACTGAAGCTTTCTTT.

The V gene is TRBV11-2, the J gene TRBJ2-3; 11 nucleotides line up with TRBD2. CDR1 is SGHAT, CDR2 FQNNGV, per germline. The CDR3 has 17 amino acids. Losses at the gene ends were 4 bases for V and 2 bases for J; bases not matched to a gene: 8. The CDR3 spells CASSYLAGGTHTDTQYF. The CDR3 region has the DNA TGTGCCAGCAGCTATTTAGCGGGGGGGACCCACACAGATACGCAGTATTTT.

In its sample, this clone was seen once. The chain employs TRBV29-1 and TRBJ1-1; unclear D gene. In germline, CDR1 is SQVTM, CDR2 ANQGSEA. Trimming shortened V by 5 bases and J by 0 bases, and 10 bases separated the two germline ends. The CDR3 has 13 residues. The CDR3 region is CSVSGVVNTEAFF. The CDR3 nucleotides read TGCAGCGTTTCAGGTGTGGTGAACACTGAAGCTTTCTTT.

The V call is TRBV19, the J call TRBJ2-1, with 9 bases aligning to TRBD1. V was pared by 5 bases and J by 7 bases, with 6 bases of the junction left unmatched. The CDR3 has 14 amino acids. Germline V lookup: CDR1 LNHDA, CDR2 SQIVND (reference sequence). CDR3 sequence reads: CASSRQGVNNEQFF. As DNA, the CDR3 is TGTGCCAGTAGTCGACAGGGGGTAAATAATGAGCAGTTCTTC.

The V call is TRBV7-6, the J call TRBJ1-4; D is possibly TRBD1 (5 bases). The CDR3 contains 16 residues. V lost 4 bases and J 8 bases, leaving 20 bases between the germline ends. Germline V lookup: CDR1 SGHVS, CDR2 FNYEAQ. The CDR3 nucleotides are TGTGCCAGCAGCTCGAACCAGGGAGGTGTCGCCGAAAAACTGTTTTTT. Protein: CASSSNQGGVAEKLFF.

The chain links TRBV7-9 to TRBJ2-2, with 8 positions matching TRBD1. The junction had 9 bases not matched to a gene; V was cut back by 5 bases and J by 4 bases. The CDR3 is made up of 16 amino acids. In germline, CDR1 is SEHNR, CDR2 FQNEAQ (reference sequence). The CDR3 nucleotides are TGTGCCAGCAGCCCTTGGGACAGGAGTACCACCGGGGAGCTGTTTTTT. It specifies CASSPWDRSTTGELFF.

This sequence joins TRBV6-5 and TRBJ2-7; TRBD1 agrees at 7 bases. Trimming cost V 5 bases and J 4 bases; bases outside gene matches: 11. The germline V gene has CDR1 MNHEY and CDR2 SVGAGI. The CDR3 totals 15 residues. DNA for the CDR3: TGTGCCAGCAGTCGACCGACAGGGTTTGGGTACGAGCAGTACTTC. Protein product: CASSRPTGFGYEQYF.

This chain links TRBV5-4 with TRBJ2-7; 7 positions agree with TRBD1. Germline CDR1 reads SGHNT; CDR2 reads YYREEE (reference sequence). CDR3 length: 17 amino acids. V dropped 4 bases and J dropped 0; count of bases not matched to a gene: 13. The CDR3 nucleotides are TGTGCCAGCAGCGGCAGGGTGACAGGGTATTCCTCCTACGAGCAGTACTTC. Translation gives CASSGRVTGYSSYEQYF.

This clone was picked up one time. The chain combines TRBV3-1 (or the pseudogene TRBV3-2) with TRBJ1-1; D gene ambiguous. V gave up 1 base and J gave up 5 bases, with 11 bases separating them. This CDR3 contains 14 residues. Germline-derived CDR1 and CDR2 are LGHDT and YNNKEL (reference sequence). In DNA, the CDR3 is TGTGCCAGCAGCCAAGGGAGGGCGGGAACTGAAGCTTTCTTT. It specifies CASSQGRAGTEAFF.

The CDR3 loop is CASRRGEGKLFF. As DNA, the CDR3 is TGTGCCAGCCGCCGGGGAGAGGGAAAGCTGTTTTTT. The chain couples TRBV2 to TRBJ2-2, with D possibly matching TRBD2 (5 bases). Trimming took off 8 bases at V and 12 bases at J, with 16 bases between the two ends. In germline, CDR1 is SNHLY, CDR2 FYNNEI. The CDR3 runs 12 residues. Combining the CDR3 with reference TRBV2 and TRBJ2-2 gives the whole variable domain EPEVTQTPSHQVTQMGQEVILRCVPISNHLYFYWYRQILGQKVEFLVSFYNNEISEKSEIFDDQFSVERPDGSNFTLKIRSTKLEDSAMYFCASRRGEGKLFFGEGSRLTVL.

CDR3: CASSLSLTGGTDTQYF. As DNA, the CDR3 is TGTGCCAGCAGTTTATCGCTGACAGGGGGCACAGATACGCAGTATTTT. This sequence joins TRBV28 and TRBJ2-3; 8 bases fit TRBD1. V shed 1 base and J 1 base; nucleotides not matched to a gene: 4. Germline V gene lookup returns CDR1 MDHEN and CDR2 SYDVKM. The CDR3 has 16 residues.

V is TRBV5-4 and J is TRBJ2-1, with 11 bases lining up with TRBD2. CDR3 size: 19 residues. Germline-derived CDR1 and CDR2 are SGHNT and YYREEE (reference sequence). Unmatched junction bases numbered 10, after V lost 2 bases and J lost 0 bases. CDR3 loop: CASSFGASGRPSSYNEQFF. The DNA of the CDR3 is TGTGCCAGCAGCTTTGGGGCTAGCGGGAGGCCGAGCTCCTACAATGAGCAGTTCTTC. Combining the CDR3 with reference TRBV5-4 and TRBJ2-1 gives the whole variable domain ETGVTQSPTHLIKTRGQQVTLRCSSQSGHNTVSWYQQALGQGPQFIFQYYREEENGRGNFPPRFSGLQFPNYSSELNVNALELDDSALYLCASSFGASGRPSSYNEQFFGPGTRLTVL.

The chain is built from TRBV10-2 and TRBJ1-5; D call uncertain. Germline CDR1 and CDR2: WSHSY and SAAADI. The V and J ends lost 3 bases and 1 base respectively, with 16 bases between them. There are 17 residues in the CDR3. As DNA, the CDR3 is TGCGCCAGCAGTGATACTGAAACGCGGGGAAGCAATCAGCCCCAGCATTTT. Amino acids: CASSDTETRGSNQPQHF.

The J gene is TRBJ1-2, the V gene TRBV27, with 10 nucleotides matching TRBD1. With 2 bases clipped from V and 8 bases from J, the junction kept 8 bases outside the gene matches. The CDR3 extends over 15 amino acids. In germline, CDR1 is MNHEY, CDR2 SMNVEV (reference sequence). The CDR3 DNA is TGTGCCAGCAGTTTAGGGGACAGGGGCCGTAAAGGCTACACCTTC. Protein sequence: CASSLGDRGRKGYTF.

The rearrangement links TRBV15 to TRBJ2-1; 7 bases are a match to TRBD2. Germline CDR1 LNHNV, CDR2 YYDKDF (reference sequence). J gave up 4 bases and V 0 bases, and 6 bases lay outside the gene matches. CDR3 length: 16 residues. CDR3 sequence: CATSRDLSGAYNEQFF. DNA of the CDR3: TGTGCCACCAGCAGAGATTTGAGCGGGGCTTACAATGAGCAGTTCTTC.